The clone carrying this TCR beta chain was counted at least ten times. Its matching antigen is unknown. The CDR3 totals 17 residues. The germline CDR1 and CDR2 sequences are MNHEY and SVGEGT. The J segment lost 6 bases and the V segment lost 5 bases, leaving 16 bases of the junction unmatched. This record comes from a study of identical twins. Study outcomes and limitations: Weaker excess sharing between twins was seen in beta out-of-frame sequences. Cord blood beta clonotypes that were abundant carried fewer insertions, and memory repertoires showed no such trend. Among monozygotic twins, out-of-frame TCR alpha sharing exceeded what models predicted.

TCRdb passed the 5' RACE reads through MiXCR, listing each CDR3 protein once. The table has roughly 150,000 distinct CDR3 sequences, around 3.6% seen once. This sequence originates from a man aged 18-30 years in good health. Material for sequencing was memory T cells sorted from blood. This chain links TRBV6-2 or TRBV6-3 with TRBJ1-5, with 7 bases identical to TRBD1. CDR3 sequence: CASSRMEGGYESQPQHF. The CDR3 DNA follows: TGTGCCAGCAGTAGGATGGAAGGGGGCTATGAGAGTCAGCCCCAGCATTTT.